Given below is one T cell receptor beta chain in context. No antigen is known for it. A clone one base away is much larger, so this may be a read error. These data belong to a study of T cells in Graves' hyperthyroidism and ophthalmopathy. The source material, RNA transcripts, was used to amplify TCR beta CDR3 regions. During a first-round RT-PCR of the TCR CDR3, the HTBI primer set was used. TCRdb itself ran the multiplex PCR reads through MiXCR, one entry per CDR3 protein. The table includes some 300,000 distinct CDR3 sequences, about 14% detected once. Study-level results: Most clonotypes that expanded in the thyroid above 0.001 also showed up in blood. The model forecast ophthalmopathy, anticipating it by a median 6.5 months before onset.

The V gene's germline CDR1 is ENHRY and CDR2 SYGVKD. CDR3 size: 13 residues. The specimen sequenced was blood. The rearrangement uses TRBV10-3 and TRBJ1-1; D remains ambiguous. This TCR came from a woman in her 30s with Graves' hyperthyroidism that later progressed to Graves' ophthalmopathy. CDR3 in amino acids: CVIGGEMNTEAFF. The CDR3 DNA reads TGTGTCATCGGCGGAGAGATGAACACTGAAGCTTTCTTT.